This T cell receptor beta chain was sequenced for a study of beta chain features in type 1 diabetes. General study results and limits: A moderate, significant TCRB CDR3 shortening appeared in type 1 diabetes across four CD4+ subsets.

TCRB transcripts that were expressed got sequenced, as all of the isolated RNA had been reverse transcribed. The protocol was immunoSEQ multiplex PCR, while the TCRdb copy is restricted to in-frame clones and leaves out a portion. The sample contains around 160,000 clones, 8% to 8.5% of which appear only once. As for this clone: Its target is unknown.

The CDR3 length is 13 residues. The ends were cut back, 10 bases at V and 1 base at J, with 14 bases in the middle. The germline CDR1 and CDR2 sequences are MDHEN and SYDVKM. This receptor was taken from a woman under 30 with type 1 diabetes. The chain joins TRBV28 to TRBJ2-7; D possibly corresponds to TRBD2 (6 bases). The sample taken for sequencing was central memory CD4+ T cells from blood. CDR3 sequence reads: CATGDGVSYEQYF. CDR3 nucleotide sequence: TGTGCCACGGGAGACGGGGTATCCTACGAGCAGTACTTC.